The next 17 T cell receptor beta chains were all read from a single sample in a study of T cells in Graves' hyperthyroidism and ophthalmopathy. Template material for amplifying TCR beta CDR3 regions consisted of RNA transcripts. The HTBI primer set served for first-round RT-PCR of the TCR CDR3. TCRdb ran MiXCR on the multiplex PCR reads and lists one entry per CDR3 protein. The sample shows under 250,000 distinct CDR3 sequences, 24% of them seen only once. The sample comprised blood. All receptors derive from a woman in her thirties or forties with Graves' ophthalmopathy.

The chain uses TRBV6-1 and TRBJ1-1, with 7 bases that match TRBD1. V shed 7 bases and J 0 bases; nucleotides not matched to a gene: 5. Germline CDR1 and CDR2: MNHNS and SASEGT. This CDR3 has 14 residues. CDR3 in amino acids: CASIAGGMNTEAFF. The CDR3, as DNA: TGTGCCAGCATTGCAGGGGGGATGAACACTGAAGCTTTCTTT.

This clonotype was observed at least ten times. The gene calls are TRBV27 and TRBJ2-7; 7 nucleotides match TRBD2. Per the germline V gene, CDR1 is MNHEY and CDR2 is SMNVEV (reference sequence). There are 13 residues in the CDR3. V was pared by 1 base and J by 6 bases, with 3 bases of the junction left unmatched. CDR3 in amino acids: CASSLLQRGEQYF. The CDR3, as DNA: TGTGCCAGCAGTTTATTACAGCGGGGCGAGCAGTACTTC.

This clonotype was seen ten or more times. The J gene is TRBJ1-5, the V gene TRBV28; perhaps TRBD1 as D (6 bases). Germline assignment: CDR1 MDHEN and CDR2 SYDVKM. Trimming pared 5 bases from V and 0 bases from J, leaving 14 bases between. The CDR3 extends over 16 amino acids. CDR3 DNA sequence: TGTGCCAGCAGTCTAGGAGGGGGGATTAGCAATCAGCCCCAGCATTTT. Translation gives CASSLGGGISNQPQHF.

In this sample, this clonotype turned up many times. This rearrangement joins TRBV7-3 to TRBJ2-7, with 8 positions matching TRBD1. Germline CDR1 and CDR2: SGHTA and FQGTGA. The CDR3 consists of 15 residues. J gave up 1 base and V 5 bases, and 7 bases lay outside the gene matches. This CDR3 is CASSPGTGGSYEQYF. DNA of the CDR3: TGTGCCAGCAGCCCTGGGACAGGCGGGTCCTACGAGCAGTACTTC. Looking up the rest from reference TRBV7-3 and TRBJ2-7 gives the full variable domain: GAGVSQTPSNKVTEKGKYVELRCDPISGHTALYWYRQSLGQGPEFLIYFQGTGAADDSGLPNDRFFAVRPEGSVSTLKIQRTERGDSAVYLCASSPGTGGSYEQYFGPGTRLTVT.

Turning to this clonotype: At one boundary the junction diverges from the germline segment, which might be a read error. The CDR3 DNA is TGTGCCAGCAGCTACGTCAGCTCTGACTATGGCTACAGCTTC. Protein sequence: CASSYVSSDYGYSF. J is TRBJ1-2 and V is TRBV5-5; D not resolved. The CDR3 consists of 14 residues. Germline V lookup: CDR1 SGHKS, CDR2 YYEKEE (reference sequence).

In its sample, this clonotype was seen many times. The chain couples TRBV11-2 to TRBJ2-7, with TRBD1 as a possible D gene (5 bases). The V end lost 4 bases, the J end lost 0 bases, and 13 bases lay between the germline ends. The CDR3 spans 15 residues. Germline CDR1 is SGHAT and CDR2 is FQNNGV. CDR3 sequence: CASSSRTRSSYEQYF. CDR3 DNA sequence: TGTGCCAGCAGCTCGCGGACACGGAGCTCCTACGAGCAGTACTTC.

The genes are TRBV20-1 and TRBJ2-5; TRBD1 agrees at 9 bases. V dropped 6 bases and J dropped 5; count of bases not matched to a gene: 10. The CDR3 length is 14 residues. Germline CDR1 DFQATT, CDR2 SNEGSKA (reference sequence). The CDR3 region is CSAPSGTGSETQYF. Here the CDR3 DNA reads TGCAGTGCCCCCTCCGGGACAGGGTCGGAGACCCAGTACTTC.

The V and J genes are TRBV30 and TRBJ2-3; D may match TRBD1 or TRBD2 (5 bases each). V lost 5 bases and J 0 bases, leaving 12 bases between the germline ends. Germline values: CDR1 GTSNPN, CDR2 SVGIG (reference sequence). This CDR3 is built from 14 residues. The DNA of the CDR3 is TGTGCCTGGCTACGGGGCGCTAGCACAGATACGCAGTATTTT. This encodes CAWLRGASTDTQYF.

The chain is built from TRBV4-1 and TRBJ1-2, with a tentative D call TRBD1 (6 bases). Germline V gives CDR1 MGHRA, CDR2 YSYEKL. This CDR3 has 17 amino acids. V gave up 3 bases and J gave up 4 bases, with 21 bases separating them. CDR3 sequence (DNA): TGCGCCAGCAGCCAGGGGGGGGGCGGGGGCCCGGTCTATGGCTACACCTTC. It encodes CASSQGGGGGPVYGYTF.

This clonotype has a count of ten or more. This chain connects TRBV19 to TRBJ1-1; 8 bases align to TRBD1. With V trimmed by 4 bases and J by 0 bases, 4 bases remained unmatched. CDR1 is LNHDA and CDR2 is SQIVND in the germline V gene (reference sequence). This CDR3 is built from 15 residues. The CDR3 reads CASSTQGGMNTEAFF. The DNA of the CDR3 is TGTGCCAGTAGTACACAGGGGGGCATGAACACTGAAGCTTTCTTT.

Ten or more counts support this clonotype. The chain has TRBV7-6 and TRBJ2-5; D possibly corresponds to TRBD2 (5 bases). There are 13 residues in the CDR3. Trimming stripped 5 bases from V and 3 bases from J, with 10 bases between. Germline values: CDR1 SGHVS, CDR2 FNYEAQ. Written as DNA, the CDR3 is TGTGCCAGCAGCCCCAGCGGAGAAGAGACCCAGTACTTC. It translates to CASSPSGEETQYF.

This clonotype was picked up many times. The chain links TRBV6-5 to TRBJ1-1, with unresolved D. Germline CDR1 MNHEY, CDR2 SVGAGI. V dropped 7 bases and J dropped 4 bases, with 7 bases sitting between them. The CDR3 loop spans 11 amino acids. The CDR3 nucleotides are TGTGCCAGCAAAGGTGGCACTGAAGCTTTCTTT. As protein: CASKGGTEAFF.

The table lists this clonotype with many counts. The chain joins TRBV27 to TRBJ2-2; D is uncertain. CDR3 length equals 15 residues. Germline CDR1 MNHEY, CDR2 SMNVEV (reference sequence). With 2 bases removed from V and 1 base from J, the gap between germline ends came to 8 bases. CDR3 DNA sequence: TGTGCCAGCAGTTTAGCCAGCGAGAACACCGGGGAGCTGTTTTTT. This encodes CASSLASENTGELFF.

The J gene is TRBJ2-7, the V gene TRBV2, with 9 bases that match TRBD1. Per germline, CDR1 SNHLY and CDR2 FYNNEI. The CDR3 is 16 amino acids. V was clipped by 7 bases and J by 1 base; unmatched bases: 11. The CDR3 DNA is TGTGCCAGCACCTCCGGACAGGGGCCCCCGTCCTACGAGCAGTACTTC. Amino acids: CASTSGQGPPSYEQYF.

This clonotype has at least ten counts. The J gene is TRBJ2-2, the V gene TRBV20-1; TRBD2 matches 10 bases. The CDR3 contains 17 residues. The germline V gene encodes CDR1 DFQATT and CDR2 SNEGSKA (reference sequence). The V segment lost 3 bases and the J segment 3 bases; nucleotides outside the gene matches: 10. Here the CDR3 DNA reads TGCAGTGCTAGGGGAGGTAGCGGGAGGTCTTACACCGGGGAGCTGTTTTTT. Translated: CSARGGSGRSYTGELFF.

The chain employs TRBV7-9 and TRBJ1-2; possibly TRBD1 for D (5 bases). The V end lost 5 bases, the J end lost 6 bases, and 10 bases lay between the germline ends. The germline V gene encodes CDR1 SEHNR and CDR2 FQNEAQ (reference sequence). The length of the CDR3 is 12 residues. The CDR3 DNA sequence: TGTGCCAGCAGCCAGACAGAGGATGGCTACACCTTC. Encoded protein: CASSQTEDGYTF.

This clonotype was found a few times. The chain employs TRBV7-3 and TRBJ2-6, with D perhaps matching TRBD2 (6 bases). Per germline, CDR1 SGHTA and CDR2 FQGTGA. This CDR3 comprises 16 residues. Trimming took off 2 bases at V and 2 bases at J, with 10 bases between the two ends. The chain's CDR3 is CASSLRGGTGANVLTF. In DNA, the CDR3 is TGTGCCAGCAGCTTACGGGGAGGAACTGGGGCCAACGTCCTGACTTTC.